A selection of T cell receptor beta chains follows, all from one sample in a study of T cell repertoires in cytomegalovirus infection. Their antigens remain unidentified. TCRdb reanalysed the reads using MiXCR and keeps one entry per CDR3 protein. Among tens of thousands of distinct CDR3 sequences listed, about half were seen once. The sequencing used CD8+ T cells from cultured PBMCs, collected from culture after CMV antigen stimulation. These receptors were collected from a human donor in good health (CMV status not recorded). Some clones in this sample may be carry-over from other donors' samples. Both conserved end residues are part of each CDR3. The D gene is left open where the match is weak. Rows may omit the clone size; those that give it use once, few, many or a size class.

J	size	D	V	length	DNA	CDR3
TRBJ1-2	.	.	TRBV7-6	13	TGTGCCAGCAGCTTAGCGGGGGGAGTTGGCTACACCTTC	CASSLAGGVGYTF
TRBJ1-1	few	.	TRBV27	15	TGTGCCAGCAGTGCCTATATGGGGGTTGTCACTGAAGCTTTCTTT	CASSAYMGVVTEAFF
TRBJ1-3	.	.	TRBV27	16	TGTGCCAGCTCTCCGGGACACTCAGGCTCTGGAAACACCATATATTTT	CASSPGHSGSGNTIYF
TRBJ2-6	.	.	TRBV14	17	TGTGCCAGCAGCCTAAGGCAGATCATCTCTGGGGCCAACGTCCTGACTTTC	CASSLRQIISGANVLTF
TRBJ2-3	.	.	TRBV7-8	15	TGTGCCAGCAGCTTTAGACTAGATGGGGCAGATACGCAGTATTTT	CASSFRLDGADTQYF
TRBJ2-5	.	.	TRBV5-4	15	TGTGCCAGCAGCTTGGAGGCGGGCCAACGAGAGACCCAGTACTTC	CASSLEAGQRETQYF
TRBJ2-5	.	.	TRBV4-1	16	TGCGCCAGCAGCCAAGATTCGATGCTGGGTCAGGGGACCCAGTACTTC	CASSQDSMLGQGTQYF
TRBJ2-1	few	TRBD2	TRBV6-2/TRBV6-3	15	TGTGCCAGCAGCCTAGCGGGGGGGCGAGGTAATGAGCAGTTCTTC	CASSLAGGRGNEQFF
TRBJ2-2	.	TRBD2	TRBV5-1	19	TGCGCCAGCAGCTTTTCCCTAGCGGGAGTTTCCGCGAACACCGGGGAGCTGTTTTTT	CASSFSLAGVSANTGELFF
TRBJ2-4	.	TRBD2	TRBV7-3	16	TGTGCCAGCAGCCCTTCAGCGGGAGTAGCCAAAAACATTCAGTACTTC	CASSPSAGVAKNIQYF
TRBJ2-3	.	.	TRBV7-3	15	TGTGCCAGCAGCTTAACTGGCCCAACTAGTGATACGCAGTATTTT	CASSLTGPTSDTQYF
TRBJ2-1	few	.	TRBV7-9	14	TGTGCCAGCAGCTTACAGGACTCTTACAATGAGCAGTTCTTC	CASSLQDSYNEQFF
TRBJ2-1	.	.	TRBV7-3	15	TGTGCCAGCAGCTTTTTGGAGGCTTCCTACAATGAGCAGTTCTTC	CASSFLEASYNEQFF
TRBJ2-3	.	TRBD2	TRBV15	15	TGTGCCACCAGTCCTAGCGGGGGGGACACAGATACGCAGTATTTT	CATSPSGGDTDTQYF
TRBJ2-2	.	.	TRBV19	18	TGTGCCAGTAGTCCCCCAGTGGGGCAGTCCGCGAACACCGGGGAGCTGTTTTTT	CASSPPVGQSANTGELFF
TRBJ2-3	.	TRBD2	TRBV12-3/TRBV12-4	15	TGTGCCAGCAGTTCAAAACGGGGGGGCCAGGATACGCAGTATTTT	CASSSKRGGQDTQYF
TRBJ2-1	.	.	TRBV7-2	13	TGTGCCAGCAGCTTAGTGAACTACAATGAGCAGTTCTTC	CASSLVNYNEQFF